The entry below gives a single T cell receptor beta chain sequence along with its context. With a J-beta primer mix and a sample-barcoded 5' primer, a second PCR ran about 7 to 11 cycles. MiXCR was run by TCRdb on the 5' RACE reads, yielding one entry per CDR3 protein. The table shows about 780,000 distinct CDR3 sequences, with 35% to 60% occurring only once. This sample is drawn from a study of blood T cells in healthy people across ages. About the study: Template switching caught about one barcoded beta molecule for each two T cells.

Each sample yielded at least 6 million isolated PBMCs. This clonotype was sampled from a man older than 75 in good health. Sequencing was done on a sample of blood.

The CDR3 bases are TGCGCCAGCAGCCGCTTAAGCGGGGGGGCGTTCAATGAGCAGTTCTTC. Protein sequence: CASSRLSGGAFNEQFF. The chain carries TRBV5-1 and TRBJ2-1, with TRBD2 identical over 10 bases. Germline V gives CDR1 SGHRS, CDR2 YFSETQ. The length of the CDR3 is 16 residues. V was clipped by 4 bases and J by 6 bases; unmatched bases: 10.